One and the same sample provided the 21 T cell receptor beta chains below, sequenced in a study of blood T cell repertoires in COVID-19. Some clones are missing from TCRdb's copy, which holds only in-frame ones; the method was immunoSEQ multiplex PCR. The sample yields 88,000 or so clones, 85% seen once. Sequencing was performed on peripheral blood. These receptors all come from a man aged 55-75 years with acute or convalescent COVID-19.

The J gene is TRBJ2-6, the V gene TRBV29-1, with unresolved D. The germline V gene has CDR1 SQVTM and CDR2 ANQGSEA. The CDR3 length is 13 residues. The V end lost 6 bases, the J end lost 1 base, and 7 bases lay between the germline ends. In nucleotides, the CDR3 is TGCAGCGTAAGTGAGTCTGGGGCCAACGTCCTGACTTTC. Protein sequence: CSVSESGANVLTF.

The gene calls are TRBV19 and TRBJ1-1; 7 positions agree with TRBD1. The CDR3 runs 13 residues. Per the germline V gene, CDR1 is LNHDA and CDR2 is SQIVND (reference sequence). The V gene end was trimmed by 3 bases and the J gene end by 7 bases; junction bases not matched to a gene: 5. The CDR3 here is CASSIGTESEAFF. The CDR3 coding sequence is TGTGCCAGTAGTATTGGGACAGAGAGTGAAGCTTTCTTT.

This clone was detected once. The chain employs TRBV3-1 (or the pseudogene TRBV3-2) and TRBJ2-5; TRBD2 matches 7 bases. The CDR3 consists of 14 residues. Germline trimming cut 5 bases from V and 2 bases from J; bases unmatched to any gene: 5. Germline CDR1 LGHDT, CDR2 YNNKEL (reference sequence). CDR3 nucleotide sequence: TGTGCCAGCAGCATCCGAGCGGGGCAAGAGACCCAGTACTTC. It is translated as CASSIRAGQETQYF.

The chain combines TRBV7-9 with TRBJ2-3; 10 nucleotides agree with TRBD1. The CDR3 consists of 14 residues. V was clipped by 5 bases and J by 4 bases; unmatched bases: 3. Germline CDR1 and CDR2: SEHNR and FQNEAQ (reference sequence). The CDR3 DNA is TGTGCCAGCAGCCCGGGACAGGGGCCAGATACGCAGTATTTT. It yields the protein CASSPGQGPDTQYF.

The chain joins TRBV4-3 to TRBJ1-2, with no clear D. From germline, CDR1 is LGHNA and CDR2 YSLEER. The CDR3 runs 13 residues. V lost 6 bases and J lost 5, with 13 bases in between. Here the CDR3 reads CASSLFGGYGYTF. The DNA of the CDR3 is TGCGCCAGCAGTCTTTTCGGAGGGTATGGCTACACCTTC.

The CDR3 protein is CASSQSRTSYEQYF. For the CDR3, the DNA is TGTGCCAGCAGCCAATCGCGGACAAGCTACGAGCAGTACTTC. This chain joins TRBV16 and TRBJ2-7, with D possibly matching TRBD1 (5 bases). The CDR3 is made up of 14 amino acids. Trimming shortened V by 0 bases and J by 3 bases, and 9 bases separated the two germline ends. Germline V lookup: CDR1 KGHSY, CDR2 FQNENV.

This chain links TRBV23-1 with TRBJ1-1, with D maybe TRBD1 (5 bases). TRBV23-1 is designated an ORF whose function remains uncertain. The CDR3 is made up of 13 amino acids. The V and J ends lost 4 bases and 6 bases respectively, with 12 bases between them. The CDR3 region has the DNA TGCGCCAGCAGTCGCAGGGTATTGGCTGAAGCTTTCTTT. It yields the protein CASSRRVLAEAFF.

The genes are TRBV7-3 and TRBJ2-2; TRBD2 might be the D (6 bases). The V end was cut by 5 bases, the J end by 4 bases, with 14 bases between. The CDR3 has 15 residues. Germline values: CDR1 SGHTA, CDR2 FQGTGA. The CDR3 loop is CASSPRFGGTGELFF. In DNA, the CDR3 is TGTGCCAGCAGCCCCCGGTTCGGGGGCACCGGGGAGCTGTTTTTT.

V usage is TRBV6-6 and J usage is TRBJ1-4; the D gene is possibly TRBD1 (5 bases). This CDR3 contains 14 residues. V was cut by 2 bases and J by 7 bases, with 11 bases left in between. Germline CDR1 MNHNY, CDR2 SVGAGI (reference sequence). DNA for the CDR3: TGTGCCAGCAGTTACCGCAGGGAGGGTGAAAAACTGTTTTTT. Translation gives CASSYRREGEKLFF.

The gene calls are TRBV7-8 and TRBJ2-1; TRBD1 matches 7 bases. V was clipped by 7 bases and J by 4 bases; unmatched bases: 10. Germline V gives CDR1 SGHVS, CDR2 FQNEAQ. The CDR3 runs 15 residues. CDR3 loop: CASTPEGAVYNEQFF. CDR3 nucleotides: TGTGCCAGCACCCCAGAGGGGGCCGTATACAATGAGCAGTTCTTC. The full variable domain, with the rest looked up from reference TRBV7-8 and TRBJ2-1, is GAGVSQSPRYKVAKRGQDVALRCDPISGHVSLFWYQQALGQGPEFLTYFQNEAQLDKSGLPSDRFFAERPEGSVSTLKIQRTQQEDSAVYLCASTPEGAVYNEQFFGPGTRLTVL.

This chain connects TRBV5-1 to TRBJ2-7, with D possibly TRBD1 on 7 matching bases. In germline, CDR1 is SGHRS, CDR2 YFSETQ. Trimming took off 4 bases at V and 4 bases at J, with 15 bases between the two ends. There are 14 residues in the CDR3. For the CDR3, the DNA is TGCGCCAGCAGCCAACAGGGGACTTCATACGAGCAGTACTTC. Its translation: CASSQQGTSYEQYF.

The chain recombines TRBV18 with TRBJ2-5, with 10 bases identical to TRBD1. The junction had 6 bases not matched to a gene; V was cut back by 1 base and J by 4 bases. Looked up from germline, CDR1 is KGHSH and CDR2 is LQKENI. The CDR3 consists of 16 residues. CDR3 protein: CASSPRGQGLGETQYF. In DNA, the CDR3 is TGTGCCAGCTCACCACGGGGACAGGGGTTAGGAGAGACCCAGTACTTC.

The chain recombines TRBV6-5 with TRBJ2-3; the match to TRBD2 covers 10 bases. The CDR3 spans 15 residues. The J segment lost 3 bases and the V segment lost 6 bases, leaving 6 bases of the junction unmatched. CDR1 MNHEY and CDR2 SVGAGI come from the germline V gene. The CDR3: CASRRLAGVTDTQYF. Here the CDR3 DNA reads TGTGCCAGCAGGCGACTAGCGGGCGTTACAGATACGCAGTATTTT.

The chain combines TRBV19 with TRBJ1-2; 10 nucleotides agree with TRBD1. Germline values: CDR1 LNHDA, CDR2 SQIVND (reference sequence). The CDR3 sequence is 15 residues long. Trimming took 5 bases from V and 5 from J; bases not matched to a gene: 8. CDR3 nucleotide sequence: TGTGCCAGTAGTGCACGACAGGGGGCAACTTATGGCTACACCTTC. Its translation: CASSARQGATYGYTF.

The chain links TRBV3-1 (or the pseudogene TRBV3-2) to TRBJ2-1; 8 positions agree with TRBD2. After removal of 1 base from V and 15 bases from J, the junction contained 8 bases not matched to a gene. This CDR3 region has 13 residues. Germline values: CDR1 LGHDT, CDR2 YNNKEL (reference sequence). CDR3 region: CASSQASGSSLFF. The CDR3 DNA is TGTGCCAGCAGCCAAGCGAGCGGGAGTTCTCTGTTCTTC.

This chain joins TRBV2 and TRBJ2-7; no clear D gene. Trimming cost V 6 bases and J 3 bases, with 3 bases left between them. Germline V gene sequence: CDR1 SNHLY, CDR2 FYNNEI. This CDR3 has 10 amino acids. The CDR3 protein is CASSVYEQYF. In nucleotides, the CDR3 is TGTGCCAGCAGCGTCTACGAGCAGTACTTC.

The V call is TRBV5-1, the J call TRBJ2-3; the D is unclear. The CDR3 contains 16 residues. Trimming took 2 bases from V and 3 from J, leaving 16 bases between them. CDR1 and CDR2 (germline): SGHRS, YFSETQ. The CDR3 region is CASSFRFGGATDTQYF. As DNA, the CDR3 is TGCGCCAGCAGCTTCCGGTTTGGCGGTGCGACAGATACGCAGTATTTT.

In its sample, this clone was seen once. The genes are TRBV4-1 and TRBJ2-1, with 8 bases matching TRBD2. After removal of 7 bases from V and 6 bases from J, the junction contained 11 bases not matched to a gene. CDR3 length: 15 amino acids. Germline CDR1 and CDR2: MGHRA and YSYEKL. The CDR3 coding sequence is TGCGCCAGCAATCACCCGGGGACTAGTATCAATGAGCAGTTCTTC. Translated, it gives CASNHPGTSINEQFF.

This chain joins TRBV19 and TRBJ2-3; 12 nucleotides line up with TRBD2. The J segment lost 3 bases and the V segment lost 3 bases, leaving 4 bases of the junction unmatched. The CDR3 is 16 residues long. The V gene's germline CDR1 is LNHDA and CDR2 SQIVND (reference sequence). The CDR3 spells CASSMFLAGGTDTQYF. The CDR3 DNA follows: TGTGCCAGTAGTATGTTCCTAGCGGGGGGGACAGATACGCAGTATTTT.

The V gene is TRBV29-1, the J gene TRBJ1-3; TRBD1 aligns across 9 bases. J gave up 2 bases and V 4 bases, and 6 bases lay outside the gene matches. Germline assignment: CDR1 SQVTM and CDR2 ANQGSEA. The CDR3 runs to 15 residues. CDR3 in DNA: TGCAGCGTTGGCCTGACAGGGGGAACTGGAAACACCATATATTTT. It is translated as CSVGLTGGTGNTIYF.

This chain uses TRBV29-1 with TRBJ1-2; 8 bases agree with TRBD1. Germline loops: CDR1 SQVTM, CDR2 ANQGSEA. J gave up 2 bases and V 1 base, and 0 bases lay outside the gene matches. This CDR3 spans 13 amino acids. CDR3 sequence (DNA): TGCAGCGTTGAAGGACAGGGGAACTATGGCTACACCTTC. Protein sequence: CSVEGQGNYGYTF.